Listed here are 20 T cell receptor beta chains from one sample, sequenced in a study of cytomegalovirus exposure and HLA in healthy donors. Primers: 60 Vbeta forward and 13 Jbeta reverse. Assay: immunoSEQ multiplex PCR; the TCRdb copy retains only in-frame clones and omits some. Among 100,000 to 150,000 clones, just under 80% were seen once, and the ten largest hold approximately 0.99%. Sequenced: PBMCs. These receptors came from a male donor in good health and CMV-seronegative.

Here the CDR3 reads CASSLEAGRGYTF. CDR3 nucleotide sequence: TGTGCCAGCAGCTTGGAGGCAGGAAGAGGCTACACCTTC. The J gene is TRBJ1-2, the V gene TRBV5-6; D is ambiguous. This CDR3 is 13 amino acids long. Between the trimmed V and J ends, which lost 0 bases and 8 bases, there was a span of 11 bases. The germline gives CDR1 SGHDT, CDR2 YYEEEE.

There are a few counts of this clone. The rearrangement joins TRBV4-3 to TRBJ2-1; the match to TRBD1 covers 7 bases. The CDR3 is 14 amino acids. Germline trimming cut 3 bases from V and 7 bases from J; bases unmatched to any gene: 6. Germline values: CDR1 LGHNA, CDR2 YSLEER. CDR3: CASSQGRQGNEQFF. Here the CDR3 DNA reads TGCGCCAGCAGCCAGGGGAGACAGGGTAATGAGCAGTTCTTC.

The V and J genes are TRBV9 and TRBJ2-1, with TRBD1 matching 7 bases. The V gene end was trimmed by 0 bases and the J gene end by 4 bases; junction bases not matched to a gene: 10. The CDR3 covers 17 residues. Germline assignment: CDR1 SGDLS and CDR2 YYNGEE. In DNA form, the CDR3 reads TGTGCCAGCAGCGTAGGAGGGGGCCCGTTACCATACAATGAGCAGTTCTTC. Its translation is CASSVGGGPLPYNEQFF.

This CDR3 reads CASSSLDRLSSYEQYF. CDR3 coding DNA: TGTGCCAGCAGTTCACTGGACAGGCTGAGCTCCTACGAGCAGTACTTC. The chain carries TRBV27 and TRBJ2-7, with 7 nucleotides matching TRBD1. CDR1 and CDR2 from the germline V gene are MNHEY and SMNVEV (reference sequence). This CDR3 has 16 amino acids. After removal of 4 bases from V and 0 bases from J, the junction contained 9 bases not matched to a gene.

V and J are TRBV29-1 and TRBJ2-5; D is undetermined. Germline V lookup: CDR1 SQVTM, CDR2 ANQGSEA. V was pared by 7 bases and J by 5 bases, with 17 bases between. There are 13 residues in the CDR3. The CDR3 region has the DNA TGCAGCGCTGACCTGGAGTCCTTGGAGACCCAGTACTTC. Amino acids: CSADLESLETQYF.

This chain uses TRBV5-1 with TRBJ1-4; D may be TRBD1 (5 bases). V dropped 4 bases and J dropped 6 bases, with 16 bases sitting between them. The CDR3 is made up of 15 amino acids. Per germline, CDR1 SGHRS and CDR2 YFSETQ. The CDR3 reads CASSGAGVGHEKLFF. The CDR3 DNA reads TGCGCCAGCAGCGGGGCGGGAGTCGGACATGAAAAACTGTTTTTT.

The chain recombines TRBV7-2 with TRBJ1-1, with D unclear. Germline lookup yields CDR1 SGHTA and CDR2 FQGNSA. V lost 1 base and J 0 bases, leaving 6 bases between the germline ends. There are 14 residues in the CDR3. CDR3: CASSLGGLNTEAFF. The CDR3 bases are TGTGCCAGCAGCTTAGGAGGTCTGAACACTGAAGCTTTCTTT.

This clone was picked up one time. The chain employs TRBV18 and TRBJ2-7, with 13 bases aligning to TRBD2. This CDR3 comprises 15 residues. V lost 3 bases and J lost 3; bases outside the gene matches: 2. Per germline, CDR1 KGHSH and CDR2 LQKENI. Here the CDR3 DNA reads TGTGCCAGCTCACCCGGACTAGCGGGGGTCTACGAGCAGTACTTC. Amino acids: CASSPGLAGVYEQYF.

This chain connects TRBV6-5 to TRBJ1-4, with 11 bases lining up with TRBD1. Germline assignment: CDR1 MNHEY and CDR2 SVGAGI. This CDR3 is 14 amino acids long. The junction had 4 bases not matched to a gene; V was cut back by 6 bases and J by 7 bases. The CDR3 DNA is TGTGCCAGCAGGGGGACAGGGGGGCGTGAAAAACTGTTTTTT. This encodes CASRGTGGREKLFF.

The chain couples TRBV29-1 to TRBJ1-2; D not resolved. The CDR3 runs to 11 residues. In germline, CDR1 is SQVTM, CDR2 ANQGSEA. The germline V and J ends were trimmed by 4 bases and 2 bases, with 5 bases remaining between them. This CDR3 reads CSVGENYGYTF. In nucleotides, the CDR3 is TGCAGCGTTGGTGAGAACTATGGCTACACCTTC.

The CDR3 loop is CSVSEAYTQYF. The DNA of the CDR3 is TGCAGCGTTTCAGAGGCTTATACGCAGTATTTT. This chain joins TRBV29-1 and TRBJ2-3; the D is unclear. Trimming left V 5 bases short and J 7 bases short, with 10 bases between. Germline V gene lookup returns CDR1 SQVTM and CDR2 ANQGSEA. The CDR3 extends over 11 amino acids.

The count of this clone is one. This chain connects TRBV14 to TRBJ1-6; D is uncertain. With 2 bases removed from V and 7 bases from J, the gap between germline ends came to 6 bases. From germline, CDR1 is SGHDN and CDR2 FVKESK. The CDR3 covers 13 residues. The chain's CDR3 is CASSQHQNSPLHF. CDR3 nucleotide sequence: TGTGCCAGCAGCCAACACCAGAATTCACCCCTCCACTTT.

The chain joins TRBV7-2 to TRBJ2-1; 7 bases are shared with TRBD1. CDR1 SGHTA and CDR2 FQGNSA come from the germline V gene. J gave up 5 bases and V 5 bases, and 3 bases lay outside the gene matches. This CDR3 has 13 amino acids. CDR3 residues: CASSIDRDNEQFF. CDR3 in DNA: TGTGCCAGCAGCATCGACAGGGACAATGAGCAGTTCTTC.

The chain employs TRBV30 and TRBJ2-7; 10 nucleotides match TRBD1. V lost 2 bases and J lost 3; bases outside the gene matches: 7. There are 15 residues in the CDR3. Germline loops: CDR1 GTSNPN, CDR2 SVGIG (reference sequence). The CDR3 loop is CAWSYFGTGVYEQYF. DNA of the CDR3: TGTGCCTGGAGTTACTTCGGGACAGGGGTCTACGAGCAGTACTTC.

J is TRBJ1-2 and V is TRBV5-1; perhaps TRBD1 as D (5 bases). Per germline, CDR1 SGHRS and CDR2 YFSETQ. This CDR3 region has 15 residues. V lost 1 base and J lost 0, with 10 bases in between. For the CDR3, the DNA is TGCGCCAGCAGCTTGTTTCAGGGTACTAACTATGGCTACACCTTC. Translation gives CASSLFQGTNYGYTF.

The gene calls are TRBV27 and TRBJ2-7; D is perhaps TRBD2 (6 bases). The CDR3 is made up of 11 amino acids. Trimming took off 6 bases at V and 4 bases at J, with 7 bases between the two ends. Germline CDR1 is MNHEY and CDR2 is SMNVEV (reference sequence). In DNA form, the CDR3 reads TGTGCCAGCAGGGAGGGGTACGAGCAGTACTTC. Its translation is CASREGYEQYF.

The rearrangement uses TRBV7-9 and TRBJ1-2; maybe TRBD1 (5 bases). The V end was cut by 1 base, the J end by 4 bases, with 13 bases between. This CDR3 is 15 amino acids long. CDR1 and CDR2 (germline): SEHNR, FQNEAQ (reference sequence). For the CDR3, the DNA is TGTGCCAGCAGCTTAGGCGGGGTTGGGGGCTATGGCTACACCTTC. Protein: CASSLGGVGGYGYTF. Drawing the rest from reference TRBV7-9 and TRBJ1-2, the complete variable domain is DTGVSQNPRHKITKRGQNVTFRCDPISEHNRLYWYRQTLGQGPEFLTYFQNEAQLEKSRLLSDRFSAERPKGSFSTLEIQRTEQGDSAMYLCASSLGGVGGYGYTFGSGTRLTVV.

V and J are TRBV10-3 and TRBJ2-1; 9 bases align to TRBD1. The CDR3 runs 20 residues. V lost 4 bases, J lost 0 bases, and 16 bases stayed unmatched. Germline CDR1 and CDR2: ENHRY and SYGVKD. The CDR3, as DNA: TGTGCCATCAGTGGGGACCGGGACAGGGCGACCTTGAGCTCCTACAATGAGCAGTTCTTC. Protein: CAISGDRDRATLSSYNEQFF.

CDR3 sequence reads: CASSRTGGRAYEQYF. CDR3 DNA: TGTGCCAGCAGCCGTACAGGGGGCAGGGCCTACGAGCAGTACTTC. This chain uses TRBV5-4 with TRBJ2-7; TRBD1 matches 9 bases. After removal of 4 bases from V and 2 bases from J, the junction contained 7 bases not matched to a gene. The CDR3 runs 15 residues. The germline gives CDR1 SGHNT, CDR2 YYREEE (reference sequence).

The count of this clone is one. The chain has TRBV29-1 and TRBJ2-3, with TRBD1 matching over 7 bases. This CDR3 has 14 amino acids. V lost 5 bases and J lost 0; bases outside the gene matches: 5. The germline CDR1 and CDR2 sequences are SQVTM and ANQGSEA. DNA of the CDR3: TGCAGCGTTCCACAGGGGACCAGCACAGATACGCAGTATTTT. The encoded protein is CSVPQGTSTDTQYF.